A single sample gave rise to the 30 T cell receptor beta chains below, sequenced in a study of early T cells in non-severe SARS-CoV-2 infection. TCRdb reprocessed the 5' RACE reads with MiXCR, giving one entry per CDR3 protein. The table lists roughly 48,000 distinct CDR3 sequences, around 8% of them singletons, with 9.4% in the top ten. Material: whole blood. The receptors come from an adult who was a healthcare worker with PCR-confirmed SARS-CoV-2 infection or an uninfected control (not recorded which).

This clonotype was counted many times. The CDR3 region has the DNA TGCGCCAGCAGCCAAGGCGTTCGCTCTGGAAACACCATATATTTT. This translates into CASSQGVRSGNTIYF. V and J are TRBV4-1 and TRBJ1-3; D is uncertain. Trimming pared 1 base from V and 0 bases from J, leaving 7 bases between. CDR3 length: 15 amino acids. Per germline, CDR1 MGHRA and CDR2 YSYEKL.

This clonotype appeared many times. The chain is built from TRBV7-9 and TRBJ2-7; TRBD1 is a possible D gene (6 bases). From germline, CDR1 is SEHNR and CDR2 FQNEAQ (reference sequence). The CDR3 consists of 14 residues. The V end was cut by 5 bases, the J end by 2 bases, with 13 bases between. The CDR3 bases are TGTGCCAGCAGCGTTACCGGGACAACCTACGAGCAGTACTTC. This translates into CASSVTGTTYEQYF.

This clonotype was recorded at least ten times. The chain uses TRBV11-2 and TRBJ2-2; no reliable D call. Germline CDR1 SGHAT, CDR2 FQNNGV. V lost 2 bases, J lost 1 base, and 2 bases lay in between. The CDR3 runs 13 residues. The chain's CDR3 is CASSLLNTGELFF. CDR3 bases: TGTGCCAGCAGCTTACTGAACACCGGGGAGCTGTTTTTT.

This clonotype showed up many times. The rearrangement uses TRBV29-1 and TRBJ2-6; D call uncertain. The CDR3 sequence is 12 residues long. Trimming took 6 bases from V and 0 from J, leaving 3 bases between them. Looked up from germline, CDR1 is SQVTM and CDR2 is ANQGSEA. This CDR3 is CSVASGANVLTF. CDR3 DNA sequence: TGCAGCGTCGCCTCTGGGGCCAACGTCCTGACTTTC.

This clonotype came up many times. The chain recombines TRBV29-1 with TRBJ1-2, with 9 positions matching TRBD1. This CDR3 has 11 amino acids. The V gene's germline CDR1 is SQVTM and CDR2 ANQGSEA. V was clipped by 5 bases and J by 8 bases; unmatched bases: 3. The CDR3 is CSVWTGEGYTF. In nucleotides, the CDR3 is TGCAGCGTTTGGACAGGGGAGGGCTACACCTTC.

This clonotype was counted ten times or more. This sequence joins TRBV20-1 and TRBJ1-2; weak D call: TRBD1 (6 bases). The germline V and J ends were trimmed by 1 base and 5 bases, with 14 bases remaining between them. From germline, CDR1 is DFQATT and CDR2 SNEGSKA (reference sequence). The CDR3 sequence is 14 residues long. CDR3 bases: TGCAGTGCTAGAGGCGGGGGGCAATGGTATGGCTACACCTTC. As protein: CSARGGGQWYGYTF.

This sequence joins TRBV20-1 and TRBJ2-7; 10 nucleotides match TRBD2. The CDR3 spans 17 residues. V lost 6 bases and J lost 2; bases outside the gene matches: 16. The germline gives CDR1 DFQATT, CDR2 SNEGSKA (reference sequence). CDR3 protein: CSASGLAGVRKTYEQYF. The CDR3 nucleotides read TGCAGTGCGAGTGGTCTAGCGGGAGTAAGGAAGACCTACGAGCAGTACTTC.

This clonotype was counted at least ten times. The rearrangement joins TRBV10-3 to TRBJ2-6; D remains ambiguous. The CDR3 loop spans 13 amino acids. The V gene lost 7 bases and the J gene lost 4 bases, with 8 bases spanning the gap. Germline V lookup: CDR1 ENHRY, CDR2 SYGVKD. As DNA, the CDR3 is TGTGCCATCAAGGCAATCGGGGCCAACGTCCTGACTTTC. Protein product: CAIKAIGANVLTF.

This clonotype has ten or more counts. The genes are TRBV11-2 and TRBJ1-5, with D unclear. CDR3 length equals 13 residues. V was shortened by 5 bases and J by 2 bases, with 7 bases between the two germline ends. The V gene's germline CDR1 is SGHAT and CDR2 FQNNGV. CDR3: CASSGVGNQPQHF. Here the CDR3 DNA reads TGTGCCAGCAGCGGCGTGGGCAATCAGCCCCAGCATTTT.

This clonotype was recorded at least ten times. The chain carries TRBV7-9 and TRBJ1-2; TRBD1 matches 9 bases. The CDR3 length is 15 residues. Per germline, CDR1 SEHNR and CDR2 FQNEAQ (reference sequence). V gave up 4 bases and J gave up 8 bases; unmatched junction bases: 11. The CDR3 DNA reads TGTGCCAGCAGCTCTTCGTGGGGACAGGGATCCGGCTACACCTTC. Protein: CASSSSWGQGSGYTF.

There are a few counts of this clonotype. The gene calls are TRBV4-3 and TRBJ2-1, with TRBD2 identical over 13 bases. Unmatched junction bases numbered 0, after V lost 0 bases and J lost 4 bases. Germline CDR1 and CDR2: LGHNA and YSLEER. The CDR3 loop spans 16 amino acids. The CDR3 reads CASSQEGLAGYNEQFF. CDR3 nucleotides: TGCGCCAGCAGCCAAGAGGGACTAGCGGGATACAATGAGCAGTTCTTC.

This clonotype was found many times. This chain links TRBV7-2 with TRBJ1-5, with 7 positions matching TRBD1. The CDR3 covers 15 residues. Germline V gives CDR1 SGHTA, CDR2 FQGNSA. J gave up 7 bases and V 5 bases, and 11 bases lay outside the gene matches. The CDR3 sequence: CASSLEQGKGQPQHF. The DNA of the CDR3 is TGTGCCAGCAGCCTCGAACAGGGGAAGGGACAGCCCCAGCATTTT.

Many counts were recorded for this clonotype. The rearrangement uses TRBV7-3 and TRBJ2-5; D not resolved. V was trimmed by 5 bases and J by 3 bases, leaving 10 bases between them. This CDR3 contains 13 residues. CDR1 SGHTA and CDR2 FQGTGA come from the germline V gene. The CDR3 nucleotides read TGTGCCAGCAGCCCTGGGCCCGAAGAGACCCAGTACTTC. It codes for CASSPGPEETQYF.

This clonotype has ten or more counts. The chain employs TRBV2 and TRBJ2-4, with TRBD1 as a possible D gene (5 bases). The CDR3 spans 12 residues. Between the trimmed V and J ends, which lost 4 bases and 7 bases, there was a span of 8 bases. Germline loops: CDR1 SNHLY, CDR2 FYNNEI. The CDR3 nucleotides are TGTGCCAGCAGTGTTAGGGGCAACATTCAGTACTTC. Translating gives CASSVRGNIQYF.

The chain combines TRBV20-1 with TRBJ1-5; no reliable D call. Germline CDR1 DFQATT, CDR2 SNEGSKA (reference sequence). V dropped 1 base and J dropped 8 bases, with 12 bases sitting between them. The CDR3 sequence is 13 residues long. CDR3 nucleotides: TGCAGTGCTAGAGCCCAGGCGAGGGAGCCCCAGCATTTT. Residues: CSARAQAREPQHF.

This clonotype has at least ten counts. The genes are TRBV18 and TRBJ1-1; D remains ambiguous. The CDR3 contains 13 residues. From germline, CDR1 is KGHSH and CDR2 LQKENI. Trimming stripped 6 bases from V and 0 bases from J, with 8 bases between. The CDR3 DNA reads as TGTGCCAGCTCCCCCCCCGTGAACACTGAAGCTTTCTTT. It specifies CASSPPVNTEAFF.

The chain recombines TRBV20-1 with TRBJ1-3; perhaps TRBD1 as D (5 bases). This CDR3 spans 14 amino acids. The germline gives CDR1 DFQATT, CDR2 SNEGSKA (reference sequence). V gave up 5 bases and J gave up 2 bases, with 13 bases separating them. CDR3 DNA sequence: TGCAGTGCTCGGGACGGCGGTACTGGAAACACCATATATTTT. Protein: CSARDGGTGNTIYF.

This clonotype was seen only a few times. The chain is built from TRBV10-2 and TRBJ1-6; maybe TRBD1 (6 bases). The CDR3 loop spans 16 amino acids. Germline V gene data show CDR1 as WSHSY and CDR2 as SAAADI. The V end lost 2 bases, the J end lost 5 bases, and 13 bases lay between the germline ends. Here the CDR3 reads CASSERVGTNNSPLHF. Written as DNA, the CDR3 is TGCGCCAGCAGTGAGAGAGTCGGGACAAATAATTCACCCCTCCACTTT.

This clonotype was recorded a few times. The rearrangement joins TRBV11-2 to TRBJ2-3; a possible D gene is TRBD2 (6 bases). The CDR3 spans 16 residues. The germline V and J ends were trimmed by 2 bases and 2 bases, with 14 bases remaining between them. CDR1 SGHAT and CDR2 FQNNGV come from the germline V gene. DNA for the CDR3: TGTGCCAGCAGCTTATGGCTAGCGATCCCCACAGATACGCAGTATTTT. Its protein is CASSLWLAIPTDTQYF.

This clonotype has a count of ten or more. V is TRBV27 and J is TRBJ2-7, with TRBD2 identical over 9 bases. Germline CDR1 MNHEY, CDR2 SMNVEV (reference sequence). J was trimmed by 0 bases and V by 4 bases; bases with no gene match: 4. The CDR3 is 15 amino acids. The CDR3 DNA reads as TGTGCCAGCAGTTCCTCGACTAGCGGCTCCTACGAGCAGTACTTC. Amino acids: CASSSSTSGSYEQYF.

Ten or more counts support this clonotype. The V and J genes are TRBV28 and TRBJ1-6; D not resolved. The V gene lost 6 bases and the J gene lost 9 bases, with 9 bases spanning the gap. The germline CDR1 and CDR2 sequences are MDHEN and SYDVKM. The CDR3 totals 12 residues. CDR3 loop: CASRGVPSPLHF. Here the CDR3 DNA reads TGTGCCAGCAGGGGAGTCCCTTCACCCCTCCACTTT.

This clonotype came up a few times. The chain links TRBV5-1 to TRBJ1-1; D perhaps matches TRBD1 (6 bases). The V gene's germline CDR1 is SGHRS and CDR2 YFSETQ. The CDR3 runs to 15 residues. With 2 bases removed from V and 2 bases from J, the gap between germline ends came to 13 bases. The CDR3 loop is CASSLYRVDNTEAFF. CDR3 sequence (DNA): TGCGCCAGCAGCTTATACAGGGTAGACAACACTGAAGCTTTCTTT.

This clonotype has at least ten counts. The chain combines TRBV24-1 with TRBJ2-6, with TRBD1 as a possible D gene (6 bases). The CDR3 contains 15 residues. Trimming pared 7 bases from V and 2 bases from J, leaving 11 bases between. Germline lookup yields CDR1 KGHDR and CDR2 SFDVKD. CDR3: CATSDRSPGANVLTF. Here the CDR3 DNA reads TGTGCCACCAGCGACAGGTCGCCTGGGGCCAACGTCCTGACTTTC.

This clonotype was observed a few times. The gene calls are TRBV7-6 and TRBJ2-7, with TRBD2 as a possible D gene (5 bases). CDR1 SGHVS and CDR2 FNYEAQ come from the germline V gene. This CDR3 region has 12 residues. V was pared by 0 bases and J by 5 bases, with 5 bases between. The CDR3 is CASSLAGDEQYF. CDR3 in DNA: TGTGCCAGCAGCTTAGCCGGGGACGAGCAGTACTTC. Together with reference TRBV7-6 and TRBJ2-7, the CDR3 gives the full variable domain: GAGVSQSPRYKVTKRGQDVALRCDPISGHVSLYWYRQALGQGPEFLTYFNYEAQQDKSGLPNDRFSAERPEGSISTLTIQRTEQRDSAMYRCASSLAGDEQYFGPGTRLTVT.

The chain couples TRBV6-6 to TRBJ1-5, with D perhaps matching TRBD1 (5 bases). Trimming shortened V by 2 bases and J by 3 bases, and 11 bases separated the two germline ends. The CDR3 has 15 amino acids. Per germline, CDR1 MNHNY and CDR2 SVGAGI (reference sequence). The CDR3 loop reads CASSYGAGFNQPQHF. CDR3 coding DNA: TGTGCCAGCAGTTACGGGGCCGGGTTCAATCAGCCCCAGCATTTT.

The chain is built from TRBV28 and TRBJ2-7; D is tentatively TRBD1 or TRBD2 (5 bases each). The CDR3 is made up of 14 amino acids. Deletions cut 0 bases from V and 2 bases from J, with 8 bases between. Germline assignment: CDR1 MDHEN and CDR2 SYDVKM. CDR3 region: CASSLWGVTYEQYF. The CDR3 DNA reads as TGTGCCAGCAGTTTATGGGGGGTAACCTACGAGCAGTACTTC.

There are a few counts of this clonotype. The rearrangement joins TRBV24-1 to TRBJ2-3; TRBD1 agrees at 10 bases. The CDR3 has 17 amino acids. Trimming at V came to 1 base and at J to 2 bases, leaving 5 bases not matched to a gene. Germline V gene data show CDR1 as KGHDR and CDR2 as SFDVKD. CDR3 in amino acids: CATSDFRDRGNTDTQYF. The CDR3 DNA reads as TGTGCCACCAGTGATTTCCGGGACAGGGGTAACACAGATACGCAGTATTTT.

This clonotype has a count of ten or more. V is TRBV4-2 and J is TRBJ2-7; D gene uncertain. Germline V gene lookup returns CDR1 LGHNA and CDR2 YNFKEQ. The CDR3 runs 17 residues. The V and J ends lost 0 bases and 10 bases respectively, with 25 bases between them. Here the CDR3 reads CASSQEGQATLLREQYF. CDR3 DNA sequence: TGTGCCAGCAGCCAAGAAGGTCAGGCAACCTTGCTACGAGAACAGTACTTC.

The chain carries TRBV7-2 and TRBJ2-3; the match to TRBD2 covers 13 bases. The CDR3 has 16 residues. V lost 3 bases to trimming and J lost 4 bases; unmatched junction nucleotides: 4. Per germline, CDR1 SGHTA and CDR2 FQGNSA. The CDR3 sequence: CASSFWTSGSADTQYF. The CDR3 DNA sequence: TGTGCCAGCAGCTTCTGGACTAGCGGGAGTGCAGATACGCAGTATTTT.

This clonotype came up many times. J is TRBJ2-5 and V is TRBV7-9; D could derive from TRBD1 or TRBD2 (5 bases each). The CDR3 is 14 residues long. Looked up from germline, CDR1 is SEHNR and CDR2 is FQNEAQ (reference sequence). V gave up 5 bases and J gave up 5 bases, with 15 bases separating them. In DNA, the CDR3 is TGTGCCAGCAGCCTTTCGAGAGGGGAGGAGACCCAGTACTTC. Amino acids: CASSLSRGEETQYF.